Following are 3 T cell receptor beta chains from one sample sequenced in a study of T cell responses to AZD1222 COVID-19 vaccine. TCRdb's copy holds only in-frame clones and misses some; the assay was immunoSEQ multiplex PCR. The sample records 95,000 to 150,000 clones, around nine tenths being singletons. The specimen was peripheral blood, collected on day 0 of AZD1222 vaccination. The receptors stem from an adult in good health.

The V and J genes are TRBV7-9 and TRBJ1-2; D gene ambiguous. Germline values: CDR1 SEHNR, CDR2 FQNEAQ (reference sequence). The V and J ends lost 0 bases and 4 bases respectively, with 9 bases between them. The CDR3 sequence is 14 residues long. The CDR3 sequence is CASSLAVGIYGYTF. The CDR3 DNA is TGTGCCAGCAGCTTAGCGGTCGGCATCTATGGCTACACCTTC.

This rearrangement joins TRBV12-3 or TRBV12-4 to TRBJ1-2; D might be TRBD1 (5 bases). Trimming stripped 5 bases from V and 8 bases from J, with 15 bases between. CDR3 length: 13 residues. In DNA, the CDR3 is TGTGCCAGCAGTCCACTTTGGGGGTTCGGCTACACCTTC. Translated, it gives CASSPLWGFGYTF.

The chain is built from TRBV19 and TRBJ1-3, with D unresolved. Germline CDR1 LNHDA, CDR2 SQIVND (reference sequence). V was shortened by 4 bases and J by 5 bases, with 15 bases between the two germline ends. This CDR3 spans 15 amino acids. CDR3 residues: CASSTPDLQRNTIYF. DNA of the CDR3: TGTGCCAGTAGTACCCCGGACCTCCAGAGAAACACCATATATTTT.